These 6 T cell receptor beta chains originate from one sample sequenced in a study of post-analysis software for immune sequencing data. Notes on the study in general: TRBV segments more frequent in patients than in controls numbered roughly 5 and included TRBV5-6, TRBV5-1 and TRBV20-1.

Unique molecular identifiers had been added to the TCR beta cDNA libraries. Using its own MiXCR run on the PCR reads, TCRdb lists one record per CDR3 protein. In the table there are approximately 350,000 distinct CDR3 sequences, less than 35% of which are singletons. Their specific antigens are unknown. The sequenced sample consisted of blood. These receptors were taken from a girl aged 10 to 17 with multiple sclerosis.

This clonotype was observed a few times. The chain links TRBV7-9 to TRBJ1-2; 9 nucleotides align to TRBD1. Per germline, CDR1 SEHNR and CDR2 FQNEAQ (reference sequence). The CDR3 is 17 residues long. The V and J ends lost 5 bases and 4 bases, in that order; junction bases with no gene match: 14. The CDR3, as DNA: TGTGCCAGCAGCACCCAACCAGGGACAGGGAGATTCTATGGCTACACCTTC. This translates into CASSTQPGTGRFYGYTF.

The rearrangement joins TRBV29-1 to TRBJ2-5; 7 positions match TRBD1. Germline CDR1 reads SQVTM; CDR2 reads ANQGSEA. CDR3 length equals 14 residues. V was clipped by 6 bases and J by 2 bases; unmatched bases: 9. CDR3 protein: CSVPLGRGQETQYF. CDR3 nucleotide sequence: TGCAGCGTCCCCCTGGGCAGGGGGCAAGAGACCCAGTACTTC.

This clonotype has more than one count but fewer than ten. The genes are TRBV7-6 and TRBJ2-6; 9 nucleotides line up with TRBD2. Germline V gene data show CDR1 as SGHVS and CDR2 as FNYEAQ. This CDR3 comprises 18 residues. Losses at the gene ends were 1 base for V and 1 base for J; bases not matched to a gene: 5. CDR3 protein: CASSLEAGGNSGANVLTF. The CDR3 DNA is TGTGCCAGCAGCTTAGAGGCGGGGGGGAATTCTGGGGCCAACGTCCTGACTTTC.

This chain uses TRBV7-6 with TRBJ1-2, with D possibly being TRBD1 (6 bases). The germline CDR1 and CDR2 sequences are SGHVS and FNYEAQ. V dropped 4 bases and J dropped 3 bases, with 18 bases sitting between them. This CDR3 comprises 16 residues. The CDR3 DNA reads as TGTGCCAGCAGCTCCCTCCGGGGGCGCATATACTATGGCTACACCTTC. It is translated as CASSSLRGRIYYGYTF.

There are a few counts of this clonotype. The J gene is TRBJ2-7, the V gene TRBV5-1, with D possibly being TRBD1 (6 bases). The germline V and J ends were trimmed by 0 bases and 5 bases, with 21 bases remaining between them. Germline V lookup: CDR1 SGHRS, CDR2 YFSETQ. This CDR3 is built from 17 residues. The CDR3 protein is CASSLASWAGVDDEQYF. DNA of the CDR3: TGCGCCAGCAGCTTGGCCAGTTGGGCAGGGGTGGACGACGAGCAGTACTTC.

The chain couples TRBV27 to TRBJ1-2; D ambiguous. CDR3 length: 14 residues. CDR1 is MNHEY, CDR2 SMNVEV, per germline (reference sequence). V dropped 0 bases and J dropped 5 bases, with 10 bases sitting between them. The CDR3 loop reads CASSLSLPIYGYTF. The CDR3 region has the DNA TGTGCCAGCAGTTTATCGTTACCCATTTATGGCTACACCTTC.